This TCR beta chain is drawn from a study of read filtering for tumor transcriptome and immune sequencing. Study overall: Whole-transcriptome libraries were prepared after DNase treatment. Broader study findings: Around 84% of IR-seq clonotypes had one read, totaling around 3.5% of reads; RNA-seq: 74.6% and 44.6%. Sorted CD138-negative bone marrow cells were not purified T cells.

Trimming took 4 bases from V and 2 from J; bases not matched to a gene: 7. CDR3 length: 17 amino acids. Germline assignment: CDR1 SGHRS and CDR2 YFSETQ. From about 400 ng of RNA, a library with molecular barcoded alpha/delta and beta/gamma adaptors was made. TCRdb independently ran MiXCR on the reads; one entry per CDR3 protein. The sample lists tens of thousands of distinct CDR3 sequences; about 13% were seen once. This clonotype has at least ten counts. Its specificity is unknown. Sample: a population of CD138-negative cells sorted from bone marrow. The TCR sequence derives from a donor at least 40 years old with multiple myeloma. The gene calls are TRBV5-1 and TRBJ2-1, with 12 positions matching TRBD2. This chain's CDR3 is CASSRSSGRAAYNEQFF. The DNA of the CDR3 is TGCGCCAGCAGCCGATCTAGCGGGAGGGCCGCCTACAATGAGCAGTTCTTC.